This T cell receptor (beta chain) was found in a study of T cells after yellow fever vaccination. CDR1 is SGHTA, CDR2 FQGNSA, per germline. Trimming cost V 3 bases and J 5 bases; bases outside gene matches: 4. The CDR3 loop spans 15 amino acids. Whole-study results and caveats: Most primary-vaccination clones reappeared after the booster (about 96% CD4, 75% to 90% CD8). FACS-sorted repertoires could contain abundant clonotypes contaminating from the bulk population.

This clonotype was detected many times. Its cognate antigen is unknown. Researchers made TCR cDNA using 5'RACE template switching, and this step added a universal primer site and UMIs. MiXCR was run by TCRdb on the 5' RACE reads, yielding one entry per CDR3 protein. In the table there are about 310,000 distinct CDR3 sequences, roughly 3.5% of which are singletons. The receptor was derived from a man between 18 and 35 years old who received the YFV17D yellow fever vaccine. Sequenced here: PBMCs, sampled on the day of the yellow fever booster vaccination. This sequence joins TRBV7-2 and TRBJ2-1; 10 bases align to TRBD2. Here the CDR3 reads CASSLSGGAHNEQFF. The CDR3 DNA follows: TGTGCCAGCAGCTTGAGCGGGGGGGCCCACAATGAGCAGTTCTTC.